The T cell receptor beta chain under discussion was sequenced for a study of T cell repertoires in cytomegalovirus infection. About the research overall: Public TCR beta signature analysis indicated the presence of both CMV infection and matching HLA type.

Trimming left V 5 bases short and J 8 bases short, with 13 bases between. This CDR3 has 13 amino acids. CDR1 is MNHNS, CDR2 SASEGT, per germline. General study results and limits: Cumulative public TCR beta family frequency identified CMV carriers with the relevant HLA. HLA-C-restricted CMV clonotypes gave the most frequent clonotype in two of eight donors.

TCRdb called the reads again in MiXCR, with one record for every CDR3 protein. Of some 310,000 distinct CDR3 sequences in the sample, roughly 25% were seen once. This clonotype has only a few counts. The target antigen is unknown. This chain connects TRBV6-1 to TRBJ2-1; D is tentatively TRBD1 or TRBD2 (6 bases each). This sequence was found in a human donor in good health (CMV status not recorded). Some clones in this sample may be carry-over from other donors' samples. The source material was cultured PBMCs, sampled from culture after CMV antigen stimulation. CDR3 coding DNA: TGTGCCAGCAGTCTGGGGGGCAACTATGAGCAGTTCTTC. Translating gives CASSLGGNYEQFF.